This TCR beta chain was recorded in a study of blood T cell repertoires in COVID-19. Using immunoSEQ multiplex PCR, the repertoire was profiled, and TCRdb retains in-frame clones only, with some absent. The sample holds tens of thousands of clones; less than 85% are singletons and the top ten take over 8.5%. Germline CDR1 reads SGHTA; CDR2 reads FQGNSA. This CDR3 region has 16 residues. V lost 5 bases, J lost 8 bases, and 17 bases stayed unmatched. Sequencing was carried out using peripheral blood. The chain links TRBV7-2 to TRBJ1-2; 7 bases map to TRBD1. The TCR sequence derives from a man aged 55-75 years with acute or convalescent COVID-19. In nucleotides, the CDR3 is TGTGCCAGCAGCCCCGGAACTAGACAGGGCCCGGGCGGCTACACCTTC. Translation: CASSPGTRQGPGGYTF.